Listed here is a single TCR beta chain. It lacks a known antigen. No per-base quality is available; no much larger clone lies one base away. These data are taken from a study of blood T cells in healthy people across ages (dated by TCRdb to 2015 to 2017). In terms of the full investigation: In model experiments, roughly one uniquely barcoded TCR beta cDNA molecule per two T cells was captured by template switching. The donors were divided into four age groups: young (average around 17 years), middle-aged (approximately 39), aged (about 56) and long-lived (about 84). Age-related changes in TCR beta repertoire diversity were measured in the study by deep sequencing normalized with unique cDNA molecular identifiers. To avoid experimental bias, donors of different ages were spread randomly across the sequencing lanes. Using the same blood draw, the study looked at two additional independent replicas of 1 million unique cDNA reads for two donors, one aged 18 to 30 and the other aged 80 or older.

The CDR3 sequence holds 13 residues, the cysteine and phenylalanine included. Only the CDR3 DNA stays, 39 bases, in frame from base 1. As encoded in the germline V gene, CDR1 is MDHEN while CDR2 is SYDVKM. The trim is 7 bases for V and 10 bases for J, with a gap of 17 bases between the germline ends. Library preparation was by 5' RACE. Sequencer: Illumina HiSeq 2500. The second PCR ran for roughly 6 to 11 cycles and used a J-beta primer mix along with a sample-barcoded 5' primer. Each TCR beta cDNA molecule received a unique molecular identifier from a template-switch 5' adaptor carrying 12 random nucleotides. Each sample yielded at least 2.5 million CDR3-containing paired-end reads. First-strand cDNA was synthesized from all RNA with the Mint cDNA synthesis kit, primed by a TRBC-specific oligonucleotide. Following uracil-DNA glycosylase treatment, a first 18-cycle PCR with universal primers M1SS and BC2_uni_R was performed on all cDNA. Concerning the study's data processing: For normalization, 1 million high-quality reads, each with a distinct molecular identifier, were randomly selected from each sample. Instead of being binned into consensus sequences, reads with shared molecular identifiers were discarded. CDR3 identification, clonotype clustering and error correction used MiTCR with a Q25 quality threshold and the strictest error-elimination algorithm. A nonparametric unseen species model using Euler transformation provided a lower-bound estimate of total TCR beta diversity. TCRdb reworked the public reads: Q25 trimming with fastp, MiXCR clone assembly, productive beta chains retained. Each record represents a unique CDR3 protein, reported with the most common genes and DNA among its rows. These V and J calls originate from TCRdb's pipeline instead of the authors' own analysis. This sample is represented by about 800,000 distinct CDR3 sequences; nearly 60% of them were singletons. In total, the top ten clones hold approximately 20% of the sample.

The approximately 39 donors, aged about 6 to 95 years, were systemically healthy Caucasian individuals from Russia. Around 10 milliliters of peripheral blood were collected from each donor into EDTA-treated Vacutainer tubes. Ficoll-Paque density-gradient centrifugation was used to isolate PBMCs, with at least 7 million per sample. Total RNA was extracted from PBMCs with Trizol reagent, with at least 6 micrograms obtained per sample. For every donor, flow cytometry on a PBMC aliquot measured the percentage of naive CD45RAhigh/CD27high T cells. Overall study outcomes, separate from this receptor: As age increased, observed TCR beta diversity per million T cells dropped in a roughly linear way, and a significant reduction was already evident by age 40. Because donor CMV infection status was unknown, age-related changes in expanded clonotypes were potentially confounded. Estimates of total diversity based on one million sequenced T cells were regarded as lower bounds and as underestimates. Compared with the aged group, the long-lived group had more naive CD4+ T cells, fewer expanded clones and increased TCR diversity, suggesting age selection. Because profiling used bulk unsorted PBMCs, naive and antigen-experienced compartments could not be compared conclusively. There was a strong correlation between observed TCR beta diversity and the percentage of naive T cells measured by flow cytometry.

The clonotype originates from a man aged 25-40 years in good health. The chain is assembled from TRBV28 and TRBJ2-1; no confident D gene assignment can be made. Sequenced: blood. The CDR3 has the sequence CASIRFAANEQFF. The nucleotides are TGTGCCAGCATTCGATTTGCAGCAAACGAGCAGTTCTTC.